This T cell receptor beta chain was identified in a study of cytomegalovirus exposure and HLA in healthy donors. Study context: The study's early data release held about 80 million unique TCRs from HLA-typed donors.

The CDR3 extends over 14 amino acids. Trimming stripped 9 bases from V and 6 bases from J, with 20 bases between. CDR1 and CDR2 from the germline V gene are MDHEN and SYDVKM. General study results and limits: Across donors, most TCRs were seen rarely, yet some public ones were widespread. As a later analysis showed, a missense DCLRE1C variant was linked to trimming of TCR beta V- and J-genes.

As regards this clone: The antigen remains undetermined.

This PCR relied on a set of 60 Vbeta primers and 13 Jbeta primers. Original methodology: Later reanalysis found 60 million to 90 million unique TCR beta chains, around 11 million of them shared. The assay was immunoSEQ multiplex PCR, and TCRdb's table has in-frame clones only and misses some. The V and J calls and clone size are taken from that table; D and trimming were inferred from the DNA. Of 85,000 to 130,000 clones listed, approximately 79% are singletons. Sequencing was carried out using PBMCs. The sequence was obtained from a man aged 60 to 69 in good health and CMV-seronegative. The genes are TRBV28 and TRBJ1-2; D is unclear. The CDR3 DNA sequence: TGTGCCAGTGGTTTCTCCACCACCGGGGATGGCTACACCTTC. Its translation: CASGFSTTGDGYTF.